Below are 16 T cell receptor beta chains sequenced from a single sample in a study of T cell responses to AZD1222 COVID-19 vaccine. Sequencing was performed with immunoSEQ multiplex PCR; in TCRdb, only in-frame clones are kept and a portion is missing. The sample holds about 170,000 clones; about nine tenths are singletons and the top ten take about 2.8%. This material consisted of peripheral blood, taken on day 0 of AZD1222 vaccination. All receptors derive from an adult in good health.

This chain joins TRBV11-3 and TRBJ2-5, with D perhaps matching TRBD1 (6 bases). CDR1 is SGHNT and CDR2 is YENEEA in the germline V gene. The V end was cut by 1 base, the J end by 5 bases, with 14 bases between. The CDR3 runs 15 residues. The CDR3 region has the DNA TGTGCCAGCAGCTTAGGTGTCAGGGGTGATGAGACCCAGTACTTC. Translating gives CASSLGVRGDETQYF.

The rearrangement joins TRBV21-1 to TRBJ2-1. TRBV21-1 counts as a pseudogene. The CDR3 runs 9 residues. The CDR3, as DNA: TGTGCTCAAATCTTTGGGCAGTTCTTC. Translation gives CAQIFGQFF.

The chain has TRBV5-1 and TRBJ2-5, with D possibly TRBD1 on 6 matching bases. CDR1 and CDR2 from the germline V gene are SGHRS and YFSETQ. Trimming took 0 bases from V and 3 from J, leaving 9 bases between them. The CDR3 loop spans 14 amino acids. For the CDR3, the DNA is TGCGCCAGCAGCTTGGGGGGGCTAGAAGAGACCCAGTACTTC. This codes for CASSLGGLEETQYF. Variable domain in full (rest from reference TRBV5-1 and TRBJ2-5): KAGVTQTPRYLIKTRGQQVTLSCSPISGHRSVSWYQQTPGQGLQFLFEYFSETQRNKGNFPGRFSGRQFSNSRSEMNVSTLELGDSALYLCASSLGGLEETQYFGPGTRLLVL.

The V gene is TRBV5-1, the J gene TRBJ2-7; D not certain. V shed 0 bases and J shed 2 bases, with 9 bases lying between them. This CDR3 is built from 14 residues. Germline lookup yields CDR1 SGHRS and CDR2 YFSETQ. The CDR3 sequence is CASSLDHSTYEQYF. The CDR3 DNA reads as TGCGCCAGCAGCTTGGACCACTCTACCTACGAGCAGTACTTC.

In its sample, this clone was seen a few times. The genes are TRBV9 and TRBJ1-5, with unresolved D. Trimming removed 1 base from V and 4 bases from J, with 18 bases in between. Germline CDR1 and CDR2: SGDLS and YYNGEE. The CDR3 has 17 amino acids. CDR3 loop: CASSVYKAPGWNQPQHF. CDR3 DNA sequence: TGTGCCAGCAGCGTATACAAGGCCCCTGGATGGAATCAGCCCCAGCATTTT.

This chain joins TRBV6-5 and TRBJ2-1; 8 nucleotides align to TRBD1. The trim removed 7 bases at V and 8 bases at J, leaving 13 bases unmatched. Germline loops: CDR1 MNHEY, CDR2 SVGAGI. This CDR3 contains 15 residues. The CDR3 reads CASNPNRGIKDEQFF. CDR3 nucleotide sequence: TGTGCCAGCAATCCGAACAGGGGGATTAAGGATGAGCAGTTCTTC.

The chain links TRBV19 to TRBJ1-2; a possible D gene is TRBD1 (5 bases). CDR1 and CDR2 (germline): LNHDA, SQIVND (reference sequence). Trimming removed 1 base at V and 7 bases at J, with 10 bases between. This CDR3 spans 13 amino acids. CDR3 in amino acids: CASSIGQGAGYTF. The CDR3 DNA reads TGTGCCAGTAGTATAGGGCAGGGTGCTGGCTACACCTTC.

This chain links TRBV27 with TRBJ2-7; D not resolved. V lost 6 bases and J lost 7, with 13 bases in between. CDR1 is MNHEY, CDR2 SMNVEV, per germline (reference sequence). This CDR3 spans 12 amino acids. This chain's CDR3 is CASRPARREQYF. The CDR3 nucleotides are TGTGCCAGCAGACCCGCGCGACGGGAGCAGTACTTC.

The rearrangement uses TRBV15 and TRBJ2-3; 9 nucleotides agree with TRBD1. The CDR3 length is 18 residues. V was pared by 0 bases and J by 4 bases, with 11 bases of the junction left unmatched. The germline CDR1 and CDR2 sequences are LNHNV and YYDKDF (reference sequence). CDR3 bases: TGTGCCACCAGCAGAGACCCCCCCCGACAGGGGGGATCAGATACGCAGTATTTT. Amino acids: CATSRDPPRQGGSDTQYF.

V is TRBV19 and J is TRBJ2-7, with D maybe TRBD2 (5 bases). Germline CDR1 is LNHDA and CDR2 is SQIVND (reference sequence). The CDR3 is 13 residues long. The ends were cut back, 3 bases at V and 1 base at J, with 7 bases in the middle. DNA for the CDR3: TGTGCCAGTAGTATCCTAGCTTCCTACGAGCAGTACTTC. Translating gives CASSILASYEQYF.

This chain links TRBV19 with TRBJ2-7; D possibly corresponds to TRBD1 (6 bases). V was cut by 1 base and J by 2 bases, with 9 bases left in between. The CDR3 has 14 amino acids. Germline V gene sequence: CDR1 LNHDA, CDR2 SQIVND (reference sequence). This CDR3 is CASSIGQATYEQYF. The CDR3 nucleotides are TGTGCCAGTAGTATAGGACAGGCGACCTACGAGCAGTACTTC.

The J gene is TRBJ1-5, the V gene TRBV2; D gene uncertain. V lost 4 bases to trimming and J lost 1 base, with 2 bases between them. This CDR3 has 12 amino acids. Germline V gives CDR1 SNHLY, CDR2 FYNNEI. The CDR3 sequence: CASSVSNQPQHF. The CDR3, as DNA: TGTGCCAGCAGTGTAAGCAATCAGCCCCAGCATTTT.

This chain joins TRBV6-5 and TRBJ1-2; D is possibly TRBD1 (5 bases). CDR3 length equals 14 residues. Trimming removed 6 bases at V and 5 bases at J, with 16 bases between. Germline CDR1 MNHEY, CDR2 SVGAGI. CDR3 sequence: CASRGDGGGYGYTF. As DNA, the CDR3 is TGTGCCAGCAGGGGGGACGGTGGTGGATATGGCTACACCTTC.

This chain joins TRBV6-5 and TRBJ1-2; D possibly corresponds to TRBD1 (6 bases). The CDR3 extends over 15 amino acids. Trimming stripped 4 bases from V and 4 bases from J, with 16 bases between. Germline V lookup: CDR1 MNHEY, CDR2 SVGAGI. For the CDR3, the DNA is TGTGCCAGCAGTTCCTATAAGGACAGCAGCTATGGCTACACCTTC. Translating gives CASSSYKDSSYGYTF.

V and J are TRBV5-5 and TRBJ2-1; D is possibly TRBD2 (5 bases). V gave up 4 bases and J gave up 4 bases, with 18 bases separating them. In germline, CDR1 is SGHKS, CDR2 YYEKEE (reference sequence). The CDR3 loop spans 16 amino acids. The CDR3 DNA reads TGTGCCAGCAGCCCGGAGTGGGGAAGGGAGTACAATGAGCAGTTCTTC. Protein: CASSPEWGREYNEQFF.

The CDR3 loop is CASSLYDSANYGYTF. The CDR3, as DNA: TGTGCCAGCAGCTTATATGACAGTGCTAACTATGGCTACACCTTC. The J gene is TRBJ1-2, the V gene TRBV5-5, with D tentatively TRBD1 (5 bases). Germline loops: CDR1 SGHKS, CDR2 YYEKEE (reference sequence). The CDR3 has 15 residues. Trimming removed 2 bases at V and 0 bases at J, with 11 bases between.